This is a list of T cell receptor beta chains from one sample in a study of cytomegalovirus exposure and HLA in healthy donors. Data came from immunoSEQ multiplex PCR; TCRdb stores just in-frame clones and leaves some out. The repertoire holds 190,000 or so clones, with about four fifths as singletons. The sequencing sample was made of PBMCs. Receptor source: a girl aged 10-17 years in good health and CMV-seropositive. Each CDR3 is given with its conserved first and last residue. A D gene is named only where the DNA matches it firmly. The listing skips clone size in some rows; elsewhere it reads once, few, many or a size class.

cdr3_aa cdr3_nt clone_size v_call cdr3_length d_call j_call
CASSQDGRGFYNEQFF TGCGCCAGCAGCCAAGATGGCAGGGGGTTCTACAATGAGCAGTTCTTC NA TRBV4-3 16 TRBD1 TRBJ2-1
CASSSTDRGASPLHF TGTGCCAGCAGTTCCACTGACAGGGGAGCTTCACCCCTCCACTTT NA TRBV7-8 15 TRBD1 TRBJ1-6
CASTGRSGGASDEQFF TGTGCCAGCACTGGTCGGAGCGGGGGGGCCAGCGATGAGCAGTTCTTC NA TRBV27 16 TRBD2 TRBJ2-1
CTSSQGVTSGAGETQYF TGCACCAGCAGCCAAGGGGTGACTAGCGGGGCAGGAGAGACCCAGTACTTC NA TRBV1 17 NA TRBJ2-5
CAIRGRGMADTQYF TGTGCCATCAGAGGACGGGGGATGGCAGATACGCAGTATTTT once TRBV10-3 14 NA TRBJ2-3
CATRGPSSTDTQYF TGCGCCACCCGAGGGCCATCCAGCACAGATACGCAGTATTTT NA TRBV10-1 14 NA TRBJ2-3
CASSLGTGPISYEQYF TGTGCCAGCAGCTTAGGGACAGGGCCTATCTCCTACGAGCAGTACTTC NA TRBV7-2 16 TRBD1 TRBJ2-7
CASSPRPAAGGEQYF TGTGCCAGCAGCCCCCGTCCCGCCGCGGGGGGGGAGCAGTACTTC NA TRBV4-2 15 TRBD2 TRBJ2-7
CASGRRPYQETQYF TGTGCCAGCGGGCGCAGACCGTACCAAGAGACCCAGTACTTC NA TRBV5-4 14 NA TRBJ2-5
CASSVTVAKNIQYF TGTGCCAGCAGTGTAACGGTAGCCAAAAACATTCAGTACTTC few TRBV2 14 NA TRBJ2-4
CASSSPGQGAFGNSPLHF TGTGCCAGCAGCTCACCGGGACAGGGGGCTTTTGGGAATTCACCCCTCCACTTT NA TRBV7-9 18 TRBD1 TRBJ1-6
CASSRGGNEKLFF TGTGCCAGCAGCCGAGGGGGTAATGAAAAACTGTTTTTT NA TRBV5-5 13 NA TRBJ1-4
CASTSPDRAIYEQYF TGTGCCAGCACAAGTCCGGACAGGGCGATCTACGAGCAGTACTTC once TRBV7-9 15 TRBD1 TRBJ2-7
CASSLVGLAIEQFF TGTGCCAGCAGCTTGGTGGGACTAGCTATTGAGCAGTTCTTC NA TRBV5-8 14 TRBD2 TRBJ2-1
CASSLPVVNTGELFF TGTGCCAGCAGCCTGCCGGTTGTAAACACCGGGGAGCTGTTTTTT NA TRBV11-2 15 NA TRBJ2-2
CASSYSGGASTDTQYF TGTGCCAGCAGTTACTCGGGCGGGGCTAGCACAGATACGCAGTATTTT NA TRBV6-5 16 NA TRBJ2-3
CASRLGQGEAKNIQYF TGTGCCAGCAGACTCGGACAGGGTGAAGCCAAAAACATTCAGTACTTC NA TRBV11-3 16 TRBD1 TRBJ2-4
CASSLILFGGTGELFF TGTGCCAGCAGTTTAATTTTATTCGGTGGCACCGGGGAGCTGTTTTTT NA TRBV27 16 NA TRBJ2-2
CASINRGRSYEQYF TGTGCCAGCATCAACAGGGGGCGAAGCTACGAGCAGTACTTC NA TRBV6-5 14 TRBD1 TRBJ2-7
CSVAGQGYEQYF TGCAGCGTGGCCGGACAGGGGTACGAGCAGTACTTC NA TRBV29-1 12 TRBD1 TRBJ2-7
CASSLIAGAHNEQFF TGTGCCAGCAGCCTAATAGCGGGAGCCCACAATGAGCAGTTCTTC NA TRBV7-9 15 TRBD2 TRBJ2-1
CASSEAGGAETQYF TGTGCCAGCAGTGAAGCGGGGGGGGCGGAGACCCAGTACTTC NA TRBV6-1 14 NA TRBJ2-5
CASSLGQGQPQHF TGTGCCAGCAGCTTAGGGCAGGGGCAGCCCCAGCATTTT NA TRBV7-6 13 NA TRBJ1-5
CASSQIPTADSNQPQHF TGCGCCAGCAGCCAAATTCCCACAGCCGATAGCAATCAGCCCCAGCATTTT NA TRBV4-1 17 NA TRBJ1-5
CAISDGDRGYTF TGTGCCATCAGTGACGGGGATCGGGGCTACACCTTC NA TRBV10-3 12 NA TRBJ1-2
CATSTDRVTGNTIYF TGTGCCACCAGTACCGACAGGGTGACTGGAAACACCATATATTTT NA TRBV15 15 TRBD1 TRBJ1-3
CASSSRTGGREKLFF TGTGCCAGCAGTTCAAGGACAGGGGGCAGGGAAAAACTGTTTTTT NA TRBV6-5 15 TRBD1 TRBJ1-4
CASSHRQGSSVGELFF TGTGCCAGCAGCCACCGGCAGGGATCATCGGTCGGGGAGCTGTTTTTT NA TRBV7-9 16 NA TRBJ2-2
CASSYSSGGVTDTQYF TGCGCCAGCAGCTACTCTAGCGGGGGTGTCACAGATACGCAGTATTTT NA TRBV5-1 16 TRBD2 TRBJ2-3
CASSLSRGGGPQETQYF TGCGCCAGCAGCTTATCCCGAGGCGGGGGACCTCAAGAGACCCAGTACTTC NA TRBV5-1 17 TRBD2 TRBJ2-5
CASSEAEGLSQHF TGTGCCAGCAGTGAAGCGGAGGGTTTGTCCCAGCATTTT NA TRBV6-1 13 NA TRBJ1-5
CASPSATSGDNEQFF TGTGCCAGCCCTTCGGCCACTAGCGGGGACAATGAGCAGTTCTTC NA TRBV6-4 15 TRBD2 TRBJ2-1
CASSYKAGATYNEQFF TGTGCCAGCAGTTACAAAGCAGGGGCCACCTACAATGAGCAGTTCTTC NA TRBV6-5 16 NA TRBJ2-1
CASSFGAGLNNEQFF TGCGCCAGCAGCTTTGGGGCGGGGTTGAACAATGAGCAGTTCTTC NA TRBV5-1 15 NA TRBJ2-1